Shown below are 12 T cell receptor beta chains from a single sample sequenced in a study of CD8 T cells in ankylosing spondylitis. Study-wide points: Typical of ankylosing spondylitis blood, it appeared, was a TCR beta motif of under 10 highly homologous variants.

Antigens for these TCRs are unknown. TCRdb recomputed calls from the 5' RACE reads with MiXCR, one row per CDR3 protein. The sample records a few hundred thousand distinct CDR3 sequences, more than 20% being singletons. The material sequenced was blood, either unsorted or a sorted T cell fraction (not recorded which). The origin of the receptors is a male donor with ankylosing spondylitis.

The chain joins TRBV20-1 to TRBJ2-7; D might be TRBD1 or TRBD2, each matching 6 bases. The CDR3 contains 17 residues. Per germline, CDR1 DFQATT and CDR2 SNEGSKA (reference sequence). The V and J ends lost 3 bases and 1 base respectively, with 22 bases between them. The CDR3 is CSASNTGRRRGSYEQYF. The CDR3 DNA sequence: TGCAGTGCTAGTAACACGGGGAGGAGGAGGGGGTCCTACGAGCAGTACTTC.

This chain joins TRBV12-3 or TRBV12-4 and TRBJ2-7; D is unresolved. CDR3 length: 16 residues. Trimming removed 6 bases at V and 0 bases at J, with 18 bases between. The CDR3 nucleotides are TGTGCCAGCAGCCCGAGTAGGGCAGCTAGCTCCTACGAGCAGTACTTC. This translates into CASSPSRAASSYEQYF.

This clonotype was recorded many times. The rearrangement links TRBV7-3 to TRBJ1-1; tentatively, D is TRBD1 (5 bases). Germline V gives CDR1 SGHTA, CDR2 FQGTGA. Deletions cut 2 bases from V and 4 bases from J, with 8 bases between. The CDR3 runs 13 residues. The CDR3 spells CASSLAGPTEAFF. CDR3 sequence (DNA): TGTGCCAGCAGCTTAGCAGGGCCCACTGAAGCTTTCTTT.

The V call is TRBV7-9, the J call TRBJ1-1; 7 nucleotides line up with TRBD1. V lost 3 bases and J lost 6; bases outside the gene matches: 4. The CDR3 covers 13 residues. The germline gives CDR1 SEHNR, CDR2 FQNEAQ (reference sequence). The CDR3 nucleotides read TGTGCCAGCAGCTTCACGGACAGGTCTGAAGCTTTCTTT. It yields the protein CASSFTDRSEAFF. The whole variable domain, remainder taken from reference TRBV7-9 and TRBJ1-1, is DTGVSQNPRHKITKRGQNVTFRCDPISEHNRLYWYRQTLGQGPEFLTYFQNEAQLEKSRLLSDRFSAERPKGSFSTLEIQRTEQGDSAMYLCASSFTDRSEAFFGQGTRLTVV.

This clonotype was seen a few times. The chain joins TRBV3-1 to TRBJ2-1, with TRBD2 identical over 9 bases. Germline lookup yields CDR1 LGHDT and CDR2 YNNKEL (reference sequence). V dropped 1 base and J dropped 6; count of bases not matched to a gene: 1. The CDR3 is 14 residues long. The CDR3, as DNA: TGTGCCAGCAGCCAAGTGCGGGGGGGCAATGAGCAGTTCTTC. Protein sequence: CASSQVRGGNEQFF.

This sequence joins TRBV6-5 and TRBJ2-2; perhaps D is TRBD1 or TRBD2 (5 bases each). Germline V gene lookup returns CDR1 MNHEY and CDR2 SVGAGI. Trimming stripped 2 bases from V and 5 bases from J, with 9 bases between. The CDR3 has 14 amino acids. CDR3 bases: TGTGCCAGCAGTTACATGTGGGGGACCGGGGAGCTGTTTTTT. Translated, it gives CASSYMWGTGELFF.

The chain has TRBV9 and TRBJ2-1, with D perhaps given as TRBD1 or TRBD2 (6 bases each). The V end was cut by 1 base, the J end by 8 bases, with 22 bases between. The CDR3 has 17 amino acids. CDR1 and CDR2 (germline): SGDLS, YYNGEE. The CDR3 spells CASSVHGWAPGGHEQFF. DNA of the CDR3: TGTGCCAGCAGCGTACATGGTTGGGCTCCTGGGGGGCATGAGCAGTTCTTC.

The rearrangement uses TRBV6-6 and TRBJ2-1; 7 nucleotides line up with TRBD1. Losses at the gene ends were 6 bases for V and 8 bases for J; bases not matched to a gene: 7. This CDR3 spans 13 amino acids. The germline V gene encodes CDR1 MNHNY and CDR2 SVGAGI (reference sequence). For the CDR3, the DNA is TGTGCCAGCAGGCCGGGACAGTATTATGAGCAGTTCTTC. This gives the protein CASRPGQYYEQFF.

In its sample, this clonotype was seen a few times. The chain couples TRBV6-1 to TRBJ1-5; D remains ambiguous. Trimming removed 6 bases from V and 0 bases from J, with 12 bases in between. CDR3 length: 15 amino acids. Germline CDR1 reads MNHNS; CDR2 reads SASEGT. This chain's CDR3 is CASSRTVYSNQPQHF. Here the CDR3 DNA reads TGTGCCAGCAGCCGAACAGTTTATAGCAATCAGCCCCAGCATTTT.

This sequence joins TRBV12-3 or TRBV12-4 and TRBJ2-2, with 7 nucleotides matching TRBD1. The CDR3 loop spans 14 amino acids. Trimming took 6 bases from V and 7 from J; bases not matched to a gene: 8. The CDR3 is CASSQTGVHGELFF. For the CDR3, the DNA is TGTGCCAGCAGCCAAACAGGGGTTCACGGGGAGCTGTTTTTT.

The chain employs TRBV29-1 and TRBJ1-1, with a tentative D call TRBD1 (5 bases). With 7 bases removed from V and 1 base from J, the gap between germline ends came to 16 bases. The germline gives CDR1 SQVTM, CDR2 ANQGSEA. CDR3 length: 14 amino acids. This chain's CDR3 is CSAMAGRANTEAFF. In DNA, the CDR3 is TGCAGCGCAATGGCGGGACGGGCGAACACTGAAGCTTTCTTT.

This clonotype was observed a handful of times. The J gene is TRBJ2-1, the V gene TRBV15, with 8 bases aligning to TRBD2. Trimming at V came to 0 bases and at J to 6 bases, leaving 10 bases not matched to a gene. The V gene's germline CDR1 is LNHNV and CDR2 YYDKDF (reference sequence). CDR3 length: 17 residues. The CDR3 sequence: CATSRDYGTRFPNEQFF. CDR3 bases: TGTGCCACCAGCAGAGATTATGGGACTAGGTTTCCCAATGAGCAGTTCTTC.